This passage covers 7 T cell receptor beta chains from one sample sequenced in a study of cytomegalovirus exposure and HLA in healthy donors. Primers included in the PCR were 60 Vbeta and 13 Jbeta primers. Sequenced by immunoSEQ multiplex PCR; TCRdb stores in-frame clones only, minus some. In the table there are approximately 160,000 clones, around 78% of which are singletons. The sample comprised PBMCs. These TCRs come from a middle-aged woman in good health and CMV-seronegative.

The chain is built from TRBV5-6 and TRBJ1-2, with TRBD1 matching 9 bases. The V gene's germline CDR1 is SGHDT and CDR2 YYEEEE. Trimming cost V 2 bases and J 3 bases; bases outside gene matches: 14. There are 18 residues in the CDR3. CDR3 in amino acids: CASSFVSNRGHEDYGYTF. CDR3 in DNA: TGTGCCAGCAGCTTCGTTTCGAACAGGGGGCACGAAGACTATGGCTACACCTTC.

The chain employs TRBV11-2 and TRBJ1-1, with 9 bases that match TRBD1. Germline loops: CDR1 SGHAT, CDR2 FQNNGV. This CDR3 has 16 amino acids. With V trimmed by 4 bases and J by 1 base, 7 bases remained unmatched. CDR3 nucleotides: TGTGCCAGCAGCTGGACAGGGGCCGGTGGGAACACTGAAGCTTTCTTT. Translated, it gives CASSWTGAGGNTEAFF.

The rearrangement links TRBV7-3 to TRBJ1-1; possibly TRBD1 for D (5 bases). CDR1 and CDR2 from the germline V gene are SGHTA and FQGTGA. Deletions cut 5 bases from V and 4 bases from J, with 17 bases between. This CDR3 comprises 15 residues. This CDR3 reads CASSPYNRRGTEAFF. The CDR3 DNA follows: TGTGCCAGCAGCCCTTACAACAGGAGGGGCACTGAAGCTTTCTTT.

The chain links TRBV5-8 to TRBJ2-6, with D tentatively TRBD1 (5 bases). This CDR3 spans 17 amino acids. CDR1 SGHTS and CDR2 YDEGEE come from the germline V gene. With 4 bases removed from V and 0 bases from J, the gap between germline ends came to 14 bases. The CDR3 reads CASSHRIRPSGANVLTF. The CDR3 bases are TGTGCCAGCAGCCACAGGATACGACCCTCTGGGGCCAACGTCCTGACTTTC.

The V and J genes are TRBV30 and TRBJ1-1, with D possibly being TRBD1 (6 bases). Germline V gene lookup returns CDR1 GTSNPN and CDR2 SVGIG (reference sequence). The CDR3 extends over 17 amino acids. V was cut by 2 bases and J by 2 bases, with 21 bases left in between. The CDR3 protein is CAWSPAGVTGINTEAFF. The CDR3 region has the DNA TGTGCCTGGAGTCCGGCGGGGGTAACAGGGATTAACACTGAAGCTTTCTTT.

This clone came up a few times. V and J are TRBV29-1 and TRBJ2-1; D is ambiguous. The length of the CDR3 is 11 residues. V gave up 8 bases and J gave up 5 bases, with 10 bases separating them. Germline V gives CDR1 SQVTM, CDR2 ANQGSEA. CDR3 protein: CSWASNNEQFF. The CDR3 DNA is TGCAGCTGGGCGTCCAACAATGAGCAGTTCTTC.

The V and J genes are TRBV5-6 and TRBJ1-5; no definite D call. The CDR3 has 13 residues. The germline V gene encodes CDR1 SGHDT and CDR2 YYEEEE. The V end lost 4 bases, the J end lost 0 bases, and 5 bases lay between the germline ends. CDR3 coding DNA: TGTGCCAGCAGCGCCTATAGCAATCAGCCCCAGCATTTT. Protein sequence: CASSAYSNQPQHF.